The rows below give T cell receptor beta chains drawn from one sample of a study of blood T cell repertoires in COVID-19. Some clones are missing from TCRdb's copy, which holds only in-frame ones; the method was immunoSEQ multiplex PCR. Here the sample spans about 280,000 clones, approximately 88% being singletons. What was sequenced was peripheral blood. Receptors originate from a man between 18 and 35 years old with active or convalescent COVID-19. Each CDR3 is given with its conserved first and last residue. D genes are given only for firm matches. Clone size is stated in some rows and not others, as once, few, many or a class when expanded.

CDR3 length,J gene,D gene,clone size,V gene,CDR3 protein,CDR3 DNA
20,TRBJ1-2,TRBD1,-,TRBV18,CASSPPNLGTGGSGDYGYTF,TGTGCCAGCTCACCACCTAACCTTGGGACAGGGGGCTCAGGTGACTATGGCTACACCTTC
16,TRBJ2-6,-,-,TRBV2,CASSEGQRAGANVLTF,TGTGCCAGCAGTGAAGGGCAGCGTGCTGGGGCCAACGTCCTGACTTTC
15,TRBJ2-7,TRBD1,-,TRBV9,CASSPPGTGGHEQYF,TGTGCCAGCAGCCCCCCAGGGACAGGGGGCCACGAGCAGTACTTC
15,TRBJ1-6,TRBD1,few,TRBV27,CATGTGLLYNSPLHF,TGTGCCACCGGGACAGGACTTCTTTATAATTCACCCCTCCACTTT
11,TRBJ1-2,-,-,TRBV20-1,CSAILTDGYTF,TGCAGTGCTATATTGACAGATGGCTACACCTTC
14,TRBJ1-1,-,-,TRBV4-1,CASSLTRVNTEAFF,TGCGCCAGCAGCTTGACCAGGGTGAACACTGAAGCTTTCTTT
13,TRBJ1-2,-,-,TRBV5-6,CASSFSQNYGYTF,TGTGCCAGCAGCTTTTCCCAAAACTATGGCTACACCTTC
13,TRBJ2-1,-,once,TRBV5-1,CASSVGQNGEQFF,TGCGCCAGCAGCGTGGGTCAAAACGGGGAGCAGTTCTTC
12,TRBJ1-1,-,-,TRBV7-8,CASSAPRGGAFF,TGTGCCAGCAGCGCCCCACGGGGAGGAGCTTTCTTT
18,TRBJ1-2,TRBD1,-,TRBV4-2,CASSPLVVVRGQDYGYTF,TGTGCCAGCAGCCCCCTCGTGGTGGTCAGGGGGCAAGACTATGGCTACACCTTC
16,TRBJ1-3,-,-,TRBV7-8,CASSLGRGRTGNTIYF,TGTGCCAGCAGCTTAGGGCGGGGGAGGACAGGAAACACCATATATTTT
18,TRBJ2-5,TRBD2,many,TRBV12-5,CASGLRPAISGGQETQYF,TGTGCTAGTGGTCTCCGCCCTGCCATTAGCGGGGGGCAGGAGACCCAGTACTTC
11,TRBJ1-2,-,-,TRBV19,CAVGQPMGYTF,TGTGCCGTGGGGCAGCCTATGGGCTACACCTTC
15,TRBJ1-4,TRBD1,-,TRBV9,CASSVAGGNREKLFF,TGTGCCAGCAGCGTAGCAGGGGGCAATAGGGAAAAACTGTTTTTT
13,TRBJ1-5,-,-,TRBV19,CASSIGGNQPQHF,TGTGCCAGTAGTATTGGAGGGAATCAGCCCCAGCATTTT
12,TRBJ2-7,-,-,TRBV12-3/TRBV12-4,CASSRPGAGQYF,TGTGCCAGCAGCCGACCGGGTGCGGGGCAGTACTTC
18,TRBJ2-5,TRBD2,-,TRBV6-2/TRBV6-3,CASSYSVGSGEFQETQYF,TGTGCCAGCAGTTACTCAGTAGGTAGCGGGGAGTTCCAAGAGACCCAGTACTTC
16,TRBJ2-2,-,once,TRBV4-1,CASSQDPGVNTGELFF,TGCGCCAGCAGCCAAGACCCGGGGGTAAACACCGGGGAGCTGTTTTTT
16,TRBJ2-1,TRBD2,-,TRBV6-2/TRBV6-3,CASSYSNLAAYNEQFF,TGTGCCAGCAGTTACTCGAATCTAGCGGCTTACAATGAGCAGTTCTTC
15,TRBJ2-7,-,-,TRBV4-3,CASSQDDRSSYEQYF,TGCGCCAGCAGCCAAGATGACAGGAGCTCCTACGAGCAGTACTTC
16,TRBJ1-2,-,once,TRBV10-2,CASSEPYGQINYGYTF,TGCGCCAGCAGTGAGCCGTATGGACAGATTAACTATGGCTACACCTTC
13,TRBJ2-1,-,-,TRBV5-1,CASSLQRGNEQFF,TGCGCCAGCAGCTTGCAGAGAGGGAATGAGCAGTTCTTC
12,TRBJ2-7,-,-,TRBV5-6,CASSSGDYEQYF,TGTGCCAGCAGTTCAGGGGACTACGAGCAGTACTTC
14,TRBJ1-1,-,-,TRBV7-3,CASRRGGPNTEAFF,TGTGCCAGCCGCCGGGGGGGCCCGAACACTGAAGCTTTCTTT
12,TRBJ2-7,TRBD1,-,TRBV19,CASSGDSVEQYF,TGTGCCAGTAGCGGGGACAGCGTGGAGCAGTACTTC
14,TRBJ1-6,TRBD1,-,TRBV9,CASSVAGGNSPLHF,TGTGCCAGCAGCGTAGCAGGGGGTAACTCACCCCTCCACTTT
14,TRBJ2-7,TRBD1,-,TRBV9,CASSIGQGPYEQYF,TGTGCCAGCAGCATCGGACAGGGTCCCTACGAGCAGTACTTC
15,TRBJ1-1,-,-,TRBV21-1,CASSKTTGGRTEAFF,TGTGCCAGCAGCAAGACGACAGGGGGAAGGACTGAAGCTTTCTTT
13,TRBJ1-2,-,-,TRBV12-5,CASAIEDRSGYTF,TGTGCTAGTGCTATTGAAGACAGATCTGGCTACACCTTC